This is a list of T cell receptor beta chains from one sample in a study of T-cell reconstitution after alpha-beta-depleted transplantation in children. TCRdb processed the PCR reads anew with MiXCR; each CDR3 protein has one entry. The sample includes fewer than 550,000 distinct CDR3 sequences, around 10% of them seen just once. The specimen was PBMCs, mostly from graft donor cells, collected 180 days after TCRalphabeta/CD19-depleted stem cell transplant. These receptors were obtained from a female patient between 2 and 15 years old who had a stem cell transplant for aplastic anemia, so the T cells may come from the graft donor. Each CDR3 is given with its conserved first and last residue. Fields, in order: D gene, CDR3 length, clone size, V gene, J gene, CDR3 protein, CDR3 DNA. D genes are given only for firm matches. Expanded clones are given a class, and other clones once, few, many or no size at all.

D gene: .
CDR3 length: 14
clone size: .
V gene: TRBV4-3
J gene: TRBJ2-4
CDR3 protein: CASSQEGERNIQYF
CDR3 DNA: TGCGCCAGCAGCCAAGAGGGGGAGCGGAACATTCAGTACTTC

D gene: TRBD1
CDR3 length: 15
clone size: .
V gene: TRBV6-1
J gene: TRBJ1-5
CDR3 protein: CASRQGPSGDQPQHF
CDR3 DNA: TGTGCCAGCCGACAGGGACCCTCAGGCGATCAGCCCCAGCATTTT

D gene: .
CDR3 length: 15
clone size: few
V gene: TRBV6-5
J gene: TRBJ2-1
CDR3 protein: CASSYYVRARDEQFF
CDR3 DNA: TGTGCCAGCAGTTATTACGTCCGGGCTCGGGATGAGCAGTTCTTC

D gene: .
CDR3 length: 15
clone size: .
V gene: TRBV7-2
J gene: TRBJ2-3
CDR3 protein: CASSLAVRGADTQYF
CDR3 DNA: TGTGCCAGCAGCTTAGCGGTCCGGGGTGCAGATACGCAGTATTTT

D gene: TRBD1
CDR3 length: 14
clone size: few
V gene: TRBV19
J gene: TRBJ2-1
CDR3 protein: CASSIGRGHCEQFF
CDR3 DNA: TGTGCCAGTAGTATCGGCAGGGGGCACTGTGAGCAGTTCTTC

D gene: TRBD1
CDR3 length: 15
clone size: few
V gene: TRBV6-5
J gene: TRBJ2-7
CDR3 protein: CASSYRRTGGDEQYF
CDR3 DNA: TGTGCCAGCAGTTACCGCCGGACAGGGGGAGACGAGCAGTACTTC

D gene: .
CDR3 length: 16
clone size: many
V gene: TRBV12-3/TRBV12-4
J gene: TRBJ2-6
CDR3 protein: CASTAGGFSGANVLTF
CDR3 DNA: TGTGCCAGCACGGCAGGGGGGTTCTCTGGGGCCAACGTCCTGACTTTC

D gene: TRBD1
CDR3 length: 14
clone size: .
V gene: TRBV3-1
J gene: TRBJ1-1
CDR3 protein: CASKGPGTGGGNDF
CDR3 DNA: TGTGCCAGCAAAGGACCCGGGACAGGGGGCGGGAATGACTTT

D gene: TRBD2
CDR3 length: 16
clone size: .
V gene: TRBV20-1
J gene: TRBJ2-7
CDR3 protein: CSASGIEQREDHEQYF
CDR3 DNA: TGCAGTGCTTCCGGTATAGAACAGCGGGAGGACCACGAGCAGTACTTC

D gene: .
CDR3 length: 13
clone size: few
V gene: TRBV28
J gene: TRBJ2-3
CDR3 protein: CASGLKAPDTQYF
CDR3 DNA: TGTGCCAGCGGACTCAAGGCCCCAGATACGCAGTATTTT

D gene: .
CDR3 length: 13
clone size: many
V gene: TRBV20-1
J gene: TRBJ1-2
CDR3 protein: CSFHRELNYGYTF
CDR3 DNA: TGCAGTTTCCACAGGGAGTTGAACTATGGCTACACCTTC

D gene: TRBD2
CDR3 length: 14
clone size: many
V gene: TRBV3-1
J gene: TRBJ2-1
CDR3 protein: CASSQMASGDEQFF
CDR3 DNA: TGTGCCAGCAGCCAAATGGCCAGCGGGGATGAGCAGTTCTTC

D gene: TRBD2
CDR3 length: 17
clone size: .
V gene: TRBV7-9
J gene: TRBJ2-5
CDR3 protein: CASSPYRASGSGETQYF
CDR3 DNA: TGTGCCAGCAGCCCCTATAGGGCTAGCGGGAGTGGAGAGACCCAGTACTTC

D gene: TRBD2
CDR3 length: 19
clone size: few
V gene: TRBV27
J gene: TRBJ2-1
CDR3 protein: CASSLSPSGDLEGYNEQFF
CDR3 DNA: TGTGCCAGCAGTTTATCCCCCAGCGGGGACCTAGAAGGCTACAATGAGCAGTTCTTC

D gene: TRBD1
CDR3 length: 15
clone size: .
V gene: TRBV5-8
J gene: TRBJ2-1
CDR3 protein: CASSFTGGTYNEQFF
CDR3 DNA: TGTGCCAGCAGCTTTACAGGGGGCACCTACAATGAGCAGTTCTTC

D gene: TRBD1
CDR3 length: 13
clone size: many
V gene: TRBV4-1
J gene: TRBJ2-5
CDR3 protein: CASATGTEETQYF
CDR3 DNA: TGCGCCAGCGCTACCGGGACAGAAGAGACCCAGTACTTC

D gene: .
CDR3 length: 14
clone size: few
V gene: TRBV28
J gene: TRBJ1-5
CDR3 protein: CASSLSGGIQPQHF
CDR3 DNA: TGTGCCAGCAGTTTATCAGGAGGAATTCAGCCCCAGCATTTT

D gene: TRBD1
CDR3 length: 16
clone size: few
V gene: TRBV7-8
J gene: TRBJ1-4
CDR3 protein: CASSPLLGDREEKLFF
CDR3 DNA: TGTGCCAGCAGCCCTCTTCTTGGAGACAGGGAGGAAAAACTGTTTTTT

D gene: .
CDR3 length: 14
clone size: many
V gene: TRBV6-2/TRBV6-3
J gene: TRBJ2-7
CDR3 protein: CASSYSTRTYEQYF
CDR3 DNA: TGTGCCAGCAGTTACTCGACACGAACCTACGAGCAGTACTTC

D gene: TRBD1
CDR3 length: 15
clone size: many
V gene: TRBV28
J gene: TRBJ1-5
CDR3 protein: CASSWSTGAIGPQHF
CDR3 DNA: TGTGCCAGCAGCTGGAGCACAGGGGCAATCGGCCCCCAGCATTTT

D gene: .
CDR3 length: 15
clone size: few
V gene: TRBV12-3/TRBV12-4
J gene: TRBJ1-6
CDR3 protein: CASSRFGGHGPPLHF
CDR3 DNA: TGTGCCAGCAGCCGTTTCGGTGGACATGGCCCACCCCTCCACTTT

D gene: .
CDR3 length: 13
clone size: many
V gene: TRBV7-8
J gene: TRBJ2-7
CDR3 protein: CASSLDLTYEQYF
CDR3 DNA: TGTGCCAGCAGCTTAGACCTCACCTACGAGCAGTACTTC

D gene: .
CDR3 length: 13
clone size: .
V gene: TRBV4-3
J gene: TRBJ2-5
CDR3 protein: CASSQGLMETQYF
CDR3 DNA: TGCGCCAGCAGCCAGGGACTGATGGAGACCCAGTACTTC

D gene: .
CDR3 length: 17
clone size: many
V gene: TRBV10-2
J gene: TRBJ2-3
CDR3 protein: CASSEKFWAGSTDTQYF
CDR3 DNA: TGCGCCAGCAGTGAAAAGTTTTGGGCGGGATCCACAGATACGCAGTATTTT

D gene: TRBD2
CDR3 length: 18
clone size: .
V gene: TRBV6-5
J gene: TRBJ2-3
CDR3 protein: CASSHRKGPTSGTDTQYF
CDR3 DNA: TGTGCCAGCAGTCACAGGAAAGGCCCGACTAGCGGCACAGATACGCAGTATTTT

D gene: .
CDR3 length: 15
clone size: .
V gene: TRBV9
J gene: TRBJ1-3
CDR3 protein: CASSLPGEAGNTIYF
CDR3 DNA: TGTGCCAGCAGCCTCCCAGGGGAGGCTGGAAACACCATATATTTT

D gene: .
CDR3 length: 14
clone size: few
V gene: TRBV15
J gene: TRBJ1-4
CDR3 protein: CATSRTVANEKLFF
CDR3 DNA: TGTGCCACCAGCAGGACAGTGGCTAATGAAAAACTGTTTTTT

D gene: TRBD1
CDR3 length: 16
clone size: .
V gene: TRBV19
J gene: TRBJ2-5
CDR3 protein: CASMIRDRGGEETQYF
CDR3 DNA: TGTGCCAGTATGATCCGGGACAGGGGAGGAGAAGAGACCCAGTACTTC

D gene: .
CDR3 length: 15
clone size: few
V gene: TRBV15
J gene: TRBJ1-1
CDR3 protein: CATSRVPGMNTEAFF
CDR3 DNA: TGTGCCACCAGCAGAGTACCCGGGATGAACACTGAAGCTTTCTTT

D gene: TRBD1
CDR3 length: 16
clone size: .
V gene: TRBV4-3
J gene: TRBJ1-5
CDR3 protein: CASSQDGTGINQPQHF
CDR3 DNA: TGCGCCAGCAGCCAAGACGGGACAGGGATAAATCAGCCCCAGCATTTT

D gene: .
CDR3 length: 15
clone size: many
V gene: TRBV28
J gene: TRBJ2-3
CDR3 protein: CASSLIKGGTDTQYF
CDR3 DNA: TGTGCCAGCAGTTTAATTAAAGGGGGCACAGATACGCAGTATTTT

D gene: .
CDR3 length: 14
clone size: few
V gene: TRBV2
J gene: TRBJ1-1
CDR3 protein: CASTGAGARTEAFF
CDR3 DNA: TGTGCCAGCACTGGGGCGGGGGCGAGGACTGAAGCTTTCTTT

D gene: .
CDR3 length: 13
clone size: .
V gene: TRBV12-3/TRBV12-4
J gene: TRBJ1-2
CDR3 protein: CASSTGTSYGYTF
CDR3 DNA: TGTGCCAGCAGCACGGGCACCAGCTATGGCTACACCTTC

D gene: TRBD2
CDR3 length: 19
clone size: .
V gene: TRBV12-3/TRBV12-4
J gene: TRBJ2-3
CDR3 protein: CASSPPYGLAGELADTQYF
CDR3 DNA: TGTGCCAGCAGTCCCCCTTATGGTCTAGCGGGAGAGTTGGCAGATACGCAGTATTTT

D gene: TRBD1
CDR3 length: 16
clone size: .
V gene: TRBV6-1
J gene: TRBJ1-1
CDR3 protein: CASSAQEGATSTEAFF
CDR3 DNA: TGTGCCAGCAGTGCGCAGGAGGGGGCCACCTCCACTGAAGCTTTCTTT

D gene: .
CDR3 length: 17
clone size: .
V gene: TRBV19
J gene: TRBJ2-2
CDR3 protein: CASSIDLESLGTGELFF
CDR3 DNA: TGTGCCAGTAGTATAGATCTGGAATCTCTCGGCACCGGGGAGCTGTTTTTT

D gene: .
CDR3 length: 15
clone size: few
V gene: TRBV7-2
J gene: TRBJ2-2
CDR3 protein: CASSQREVRVGELFF
CDR3 DNA: TGTGCCAGCAGCCAAAGAGAGGTCCGGGTCGGGGAGCTGTTTTTT

D gene: TRBD2
CDR3 length: 14
clone size: many
V gene: TRBV20-1
J gene: TRBJ2-5
CDR3 protein: CSARDGGRAETQYF
CDR3 DNA: TGCAGTGCTAGAGACGGCGGGAGGGCCGAGACCCAGTACTTC

D gene: .
CDR3 length: 15
clone size: few
V gene: TRBV10-3
J gene: TRBJ1-1
CDR3 protein: CAISESRGANTEAFF
CDR3 DNA: TGTGCCATCAGTGAGTCAAGGGGCGCGAACACTGAAGCTTTCTTT

D gene: .
CDR3 length: 18
clone size: .
V gene: TRBV27
J gene: TRBJ2-7
CDR3 protein: CASSLSWGRSGLSYEQYF
CDR3 DNA: TGTGCCAGCAGTTTATCTTGGGGAAGAAGCGGTCTCTCCTACGAGCAGTACTTC

D gene: TRBD2
CDR3 length: 17
clone size: few
V gene: TRBV28
J gene: TRBJ2-3
CDR3 protein: CASSSPVASGSTDTQYF
CDR3 DNA: TGTGCCAGCAGTTCACCGGTGGCTAGCGGAAGCACAGATACGCAGTATTTT

D gene: .
CDR3 length: 16
clone size: few
V gene: TRBV20-1
J gene: TRBJ2-1
CDR3 protein: CSASPPADLLGSEQFF
CDR3 DNA: TGCAGTGCTAGTCCCCCAGCGGACCTTTTAGGGAGTGAGCAGTTCTTC

D gene: .
CDR3 length: 15
clone size: .
V gene: TRBV11-2
J gene: TRBJ2-7
CDR3 protein: CASSLGVGSSYEQYF
CDR3 DNA: TGTGCCAGCAGCTTAGGTGTAGGGAGCTCCTACGAGCAGTACTTC

D gene: TRBD1
CDR3 length: 15
clone size: few
V gene: TRBV15
J gene: TRBJ2-2
CDR3 protein: CATSRGDRAIGELFF
CDR3 DNA: TGTGCCACCAGCAGAGGTGACAGGGCGATCGGGGAGCTGTTTTTT

D gene: .
CDR3 length: 14
clone size: few
V gene: TRBV9
J gene: TRBJ2-1
CDR3 protein: CASSVGWSYNEQFF
CDR3 DNA: TGTGCCAGCAGCGTAGGGTGGTCCTACAATGAGCAGTTCTTC

D gene: .
CDR3 length: 12
clone size: .
V gene: TRBV28
J gene: TRBJ2-7
CDR3 protein: CASPWGGREQYF
CDR3 DNA: TGTGCCAGCCCTTGGGGGGGCCGGGAGCAGTACTTC

D gene: TRBD2
CDR3 length: 13
clone size: .
V gene: TRBV7-3
J gene: TRBJ2-3
CDR3 protein: CASSGGVGDTQYF
CDR3 DNA: TGTGCCAGCAGCGGGGGGGTCGGGGATACGCAGTATTTT

D gene: TRBD2
CDR3 length: 15
clone size: .
V gene: TRBV6-2/TRBV6-3
J gene: TRBJ2-7
CDR3 protein: CASSCGTSGVEEQYF
CDR3 DNA: TGTGCCAGCAGTTGCGGGACTAGCGGGGTAGAGGAGCAGTACTTC

D gene: .
CDR3 length: 15
clone size: .
V gene: TRBV3-1
J gene: TRBJ1-2
CDR3 protein: CASSSITGHYYGYTF
CDR3 DNA: TGTGCCAGCAGCTCAATAACAGGCCATTACTATGGCTACACCTTC

D gene: .
CDR3 length: 13
clone size: .
V gene: TRBV11-2
J gene: TRBJ1-1
CDR3 protein: CASSLDPGAGAFF
CDR3 DNA: TGTGCCAGCAGCTTAGATCCAGGGGCAGGAGCTTTCTTT

D gene: TRBD2
CDR3 length: 15
clone size: .
V gene: TRBV7-2
J gene: TRBJ2-1
CDR3 protein: CASSFTSGRHNEQFF
CDR3 DNA: TGTGCCAGCAGCTTTACTAGCGGGAGGCACAATGAGCAGTTCTTC

D gene: TRBD2
CDR3 length: 14
clone size: .
V gene: TRBV20-1
J gene: TRBJ2-3
CDR3 protein: CSARAAGVGDTQYF
CDR3 DNA: TGCAGTGCTAGAGCAGCGGGAGTTGGGGATACGCAGTATTTT

D gene: .
CDR3 length: 14
clone size: .
V gene: TRBV28
J gene: TRBJ1-2
CDR3 protein: CASSLMRNNYGYTF
CDR3 DNA: TGTGCCAGCAGTTTAATGCGTAATAACTATGGCTACACCTTC

D gene: .
CDR3 length: 15
clone size: .
V gene: TRBV7-9
J gene: TRBJ1-2
CDR3 protein: CASSLGLDSTYGYTF
CDR3 DNA: TGTGCCAGCAGCTTAGGGTTGGACAGCACCTATGGCTACACCTTC